This T cell receptor (beta chain) was recorded in a study of T cell responses to AZD1222 COVID-19 vaccine. The protocol was immunoSEQ multiplex PCR, while the TCRdb copy is restricted to in-frame clones and leaves out a portion. This sample carries around 95,000 clones, roughly 90% of them seen once, and the ten largest clones take about 2.5%. Regarding this clone: Its antigen is unidentified.

V trimming: 5 bases; J trimming: 5 bases; junction bases outside the gene matches: 10. CDR1 is PRHDT and CDR2 is FYEKMQ in the germline V gene (reference sequence). CDR3 length equals 16 residues. Study-level results: Only 5 or 6 individuals given AZD1222 were seropositive at baseline.

Material: peripheral blood, obtained on day 0 of AZD1222 vaccination. The sequence was obtained from an adult in good health. The chain has TRBV13 and TRBJ1-1; TRBD1 aligns across 11 bases. DNA of the CDR3: TGTGCCAGCAGCGTACCGGGACAGGGGGGAATTACTGAAGCTTTCTTT. Its translation is CASSVPGQGGITEAFF.